This T cell receptor beta chain was captured in a study of cytomegalovirus exposure and HLA in healthy donors (dated by TCRdb to the late 2010s). General notes on the study: According to an earlier analysis of a few hundred of the donors, some 180 million T cells yielded 90 million to 140 million unique TCR beta sequences and 250 to 350 Gb of sequence data. The study aimed to test whether cataloging public T cell receptors could reveal signatures of past pathogen exposure. In a later analysis, previously published TCR beta repertoires from about 670 donors were re-analyzed and high-resolution HLA genotyping was added so that TCR occurrence patterns could be studied. A later genetic analysis took genome-wide SNP genotypes for about 55% of the 666 donors and used that subset as a discovery cohort. Among the approximately 400 genotyped donors, about 85% belonged to the genetic ancestry cluster associated with self-reported Caucasian donors. Both class I and class II loci were covered by HLA typing, at four-digit resolution. Every discovery cohort repertoire had been produced on one sequencing platform. Donor age, sex, ethnicity and CMV serostatus were compiled together with the repertoire data. The number of typed donors differed by locus: about 629-630 for A, B, C, DRB1 and DQB1; 500 to 550 for DQA1; over 600 for DPA1; and about 450 for DPB1. An early release that covered about 600 HLA-typed donors contained about 300 gigabases of sequencing data and approximately 85 million unique TCR sequences. An earlier analysis of roughly 580 of the donors used high-throughput TCR beta sequencing to judge whether each TCR beta V gene segment behaved as functional or pseudogenic. Along with the roughly 700-subject first cohort, a separate validation cohort of around 120 different subjects was used. The study profiled the T cell repertoires of some 610 subjects by immunosequencing and related them to cytomegalovirus serostatus. Across some 400 genotyped donors of the cohort, an average of about 240,000 unique TCR beta nucleotide sequences per donor were sequenced, and approximately 17% of those sequences were non-productive. High-throughput TCR immunosequencing, statistical association of individual TCRs with disease status, and machine learning were combined to predict cytomegalovirus infection status. Roughly five DR-DQ haplotypes were handled as single units for association and clustering, since linkage in the cohort was strong. The later analysis used no new phenotypic data to find candidate immune exposures, relying instead on TCR beta sequences and their occurrence across donors. Study-wide conclusions, independent of this receptor: In a later genetic analysis, a missense DCLRE1C variant was associated with V-gene and J-gene trimming of TCR beta chains, and the association was replicated in an independent cohort. A total of 150 to 200 TCR beta chains were listed by the study as associated with cytomegalovirus. Roughly uniform sequencing depth across donors was assumed in presence/absence analyses, although this assumption may not hold. Because HLA typing was missing for some donors at each locus, association tests included only the typed subset. A further reported finding was that TCR beta sequences accurately predicted the HLA-A and HLA-B alleles for most subjects in the first cohort. Because counts were too low, roughly 17 rarely observed V segments, including chromosome 9 orphons, were left out of the earlier analysis of 587 of the donors. At a false discovery rate of 0.05, a later analysis linked under 20,000 TCR beta sequences to specific HLA alleles. Correlated functional status among segregating V segments might reflect linkage disequilibrium, but an unknown experimental factor could not be ruled out. The classifier was reported to diagnose cytomegalovirus status with high specificity and sensitivity in both the original and validation cohorts. A cluster of highly shared sequence variants was judged likely to be a technical artifact of the sequencing pipeline. The cohort was sequenced for TCR beta chains only, and without alpha or paired-chain data the features that could be detected were limited. According to a later analysis, TCR association rates differed among HLA loci, with DRB1 alleles showing the most associated TCRs and HLA-C alleles showing the fewest. When HLA alleles, especially DR and DQ, strongly co-occurred, TCR associations were difficult to assign to individual alleles. Some IMGT-functional V segments, including TRBV6-2 and TRBV6-3, could not be told apart with the 87-base-pair reads, so those segments were excluded. In vitro tests confirmed that a few of the cytomegalovirus-associated TCR beta chains recognize cytomegalovirus antigens. According to a later analysis, parvovirus B19, influenza, CMV and Epstein-Barr virus appeared linked to several top co-occurrence clusters. An earlier analysis of around 540 of the donors showed that most TCR beta V segments appeared in productive rearrangements either about 87% or about 30% of the time, which broadly matched IMGT annotations. In a later genetic analysis, fewer N-insertions in productive TCRs were reported among donors in an Asian-associated ancestry cluster than the roughly 710-donor mean. Most TCR sequences were observed very rarely across donors, whereas some public TCRs were present in many individuals. It was suggested by the authors that the approach could potentially be generalized to other disease states and immunological phenotypes. For the cohort, immune exposure information was limited to CMV serostatus. A later analysis found that most CMV-associated TCR beta chains appeared HLA-restricted, with HLA associations seemingly driven largely by CMV exposure. In a later analysis, HLA-associated TCR beta chains were found to be more clonally expanded and to have lower generation probabilities than equally common non-associated chains.

Sequences SGDLS (CDR1) and YYNGEE (CDR2) are obtained from the germline V gene. Between the V and J ends, shortened by 0 bases and 0 bases respectively, the junction contains 7 bases. Inclusive of the bounding cysteine and phenylalanine, the CDR3 is 15 residues long. Only CDR3 DNA remains: 45 bases, in frame from the first base. In total, roughly 710 healthy bone marrow donors made up the cohort. At the time of sampling, all cohort members were nominally healthy, though unrecorded immune exposures were likely present. The donor was CMV seropositive and was included in the group of about 290 seropositive cohort members. Each donor provided a peripheral blood sample, and peripheral blood mononuclear cells were used for TCR beta sequencing. The Qiagen DNeasy Blood Extraction Kit was used to extract genomic DNA from the blood cell samples. Libraries were constructed by the immunoSEQ multiplex PCR assay. For the multiplex PCR, a mixture combining 60 forward primers for TCR Vbeta segments and 13 reverse primers for TCR Jbeta segments was used. A multiplex PCR assay on genomic DNA amplified the CDR3 region of rearranged TCR beta genes. Amplified TCR beta libraries were sequenced as 87-base-pair reads on the Illumina HiSeq System. In the source study's methods: A later analysis tallied tens of millions of unique TCR beta chains across the 610 or so repertoires, and roughly 11 million of those chains were shared by two or more donors. A nearest-neighbor algorithm error-corrected the raw reads and collapsed the reads into unique sequences, merging closely related sequences to remove PCR and sequencing errors. V, D and J gene segments were assigned by aligning CDR3 sequences to IMGT reference sequences. For a sequence to be retained, a match of at least six nucleotides was required to both a V gene segment and a J gene segment. A rearrangement counted as productive if the CDR3 had no stop codons and remained in frame with V and J, and every other rearrangement counted as non-productive. CDR3 was defined according to IMGT convention as the region running from the second conserved V-encoded cysteine to the conserved J-encoded phenylalanine. The earlier analysis of approximately 590 of the donors excluded any sequence lacking an unambiguous match to a single V gene segment. An earlier analysis of over 450 of the donors classified V segments as functional when productive rearrangements were above 56.7% and as segregating when the standard deviation between donors was above 5%. A statistical classification framework was developed to diagnose cytomegalovirus status using the catalog of TCR beta chain sequences. V and J gene assignment, in a later analysis, came from comparing TCR nucleotide sequences with IMGT/GENE-DB human TR gene sequences. Using the TCRdist pipeline, a later analysis assigned CDR3 sequences along with most-parsimonious VDJ recombination scenarios. In a later analysis, every TCR beta chain was defined by the combination of its CDR3 amino acid sequence and its V-gene family, and reads without a unique V-gene family were dropped. As a way to deal with suspected cross-contamination and a sequencing artifact, a later analysis dropped hundreds of nucleotide sequences that were highly shared and had low generation probability. A later analysis calculated a clonal expansion index for each public chain from normalized within-repertoire ranks of inferred template counts. A later analysis computed generation probabilities with a VDJ recombination model fitted to out-of-frame rearrangements, and checked the results against IGoR. Hypergeometric tests were used in a later analysis to score TCR-TCR, TCR-HLA and TCR-CMV co-occurrence, with a repertoire-size bias correction applied to the TCR pairs. In a later analysis, false discovery rates were estimated by permuting HLA or CMV assignments 20 times. In a later analysis, co-occurring TCRs were grouped with DBSCAN, and TCRdist sequence similarity was added when clustering was performed within HLA-allele-positive subsets. Repertoires with fewer than 30,000 or more than 120,000 public chains were left out of co-occurrence clustering, as were about 5 repertoires with anomalous nucleotide sharing. Sourced from immuneACCESS, this table was stored by TCRdb with only in-frame sequences that have V and J called. A share of the clones is absent; for the studies checked, an unresolved V gene accounts for under half, and the remainder has no known explanation. V, J and clone size derive from that table, while D and trimming were established from the DNA sequence. The sample records some 170,000 clones, approximately 80% of which are singletons. The top ten clonotypes cover around 10% of the sample.

There are a few counts of this clone. Its binding antigen is unknown. No clone much larger than this one lies a single base away; base qualities are absent. Sequencing was done on a sample of PBMCs. This clonotype was sampled from a man between 45 and 60 years old in good health and CMV-seropositive. The chain is encoded by TRBV9 joined to TRBJ1-3, with the D gene call left open. The sequenced DNA is TGTGCCAGCAGCGTAGGCCAGTCCTCTGGAAACACCATATATTTT. Its translation is CASSVGQSSGNTIYF.